The T cell receptor (beta chain) under discussion was sequenced for a study of blood T cell repertoires in COVID-19. Turning to the study itself: Both acute and convalescent COVID-19 samples were obtained from the United States, Italy and Spain. The cDNA or gDNA used as material had been derived from T cells, B-cell-depleted T cells, or PBMCs.

Original methodology: Estimation of nucleated cell counts was performed using reference gene primer amplification. TCRdb's copy holds only in-frame clones and misses some; the assay was immunoSEQ multiplex PCR. Clone size and V and J calls were adopted from that table, with D and trimming inferred from the DNA. The sample yields fewer than 200,000 clones, 80% to 95% seen once. The CDR3 consists of 19 residues. V lost 4 bases and J lost 2; bases outside the gene matches: 19. The germline V gene has CDR1 LNHDA and CDR2 SQIVND (reference sequence). The V and J genes are TRBV19 and TRBJ2-7, with 8 positions matching TRBD2. Sequenced material: peripheral blood. The receptor's source is a man between 45 and 60 years old with acute or convalescent COVID-19. The CDR3 here is CASSTKFASSGRMTYEQYF. DNA for the CDR3: TGTGCCAGTAGTACTAAATTCGCTTCTAGCGGGCGGATGACCTACGAGCAGTACTTC.